This T cell receptor beta chain emerged from a study of Graves' ophthalmopathy and Graves' hyperthyroidism. This clonotype was seen only a few times. Amplification targeted the TCR beta CDR3 regions, with RNA transcripts as the source material. First-round RT-PCR employed HTBI primers, with a second-round multiplex PCR after it. TCRdb re-called the multiplex PCR reads with MiXCR, one entry per CDR3 protein. The sample comprises a few hundred thousand distinct CDR3 sequences, about 16% of which are singletons, and 5.5% to 8% rests with the top ten. This sequence was found in a woman between 18 and 29 years old with stable Graves' hyperthyroidism. The sequencing input was peripheral blood.

In DNA form, the CDR3 reads TGTGCCACCAGCAGAGATCCCCCAGTAGCCAAAAACATTCAGTACTTC. Amino acid sequence: CATSRDPPVAKNIQYF. This chain links TRBV15 with TRBJ2-4; D is undetermined. Germline V gives CDR1 LNHNV, CDR2 YYDKDF (reference sequence). There are 16 residues in the CDR3. Trimming stripped 0 bases from V and 0 bases from J, with 9 bases between.